The 28 T cell receptor beta chains reported below all come from one sample, sequenced in a study of blood T cell repertoires in COVID-19. Only in-frame clones appear in the TCRdb table, and some are missing; sequencing was by immunoSEQ multiplex PCR. The sample includes 200,000 to 300,000 clones, 75% to 90% of them seen just once. The sample comprised peripheral blood. The receptors originated from a woman aged 60-75 years with active or convalescent COVID-19.

The chain joins TRBV6-1 to TRBJ2-3, with 7 positions matching TRBD2. The CDR3 consists of 14 residues. Looked up from germline, CDR1 is MNHNS and CDR2 is SASEGT. V gave up 3 bases and J gave up 1 base; unmatched junction bases: 1. DNA of the CDR3: TGTGCCAGCAGTGAGGGGGGGGGCACAGATACGCAGTATTTT. This codes for CASSEGGGTDTQYF.

This clone has only a few counts. V and J are TRBV14 and TRBJ2-1, with D maybe TRBD2 (5 bases). Trimming stripped 1 base from V and 16 bases from J, with 17 bases between. The CDR3 totals 13 residues. Germline V lookup: CDR1 SGHDN, CDR2 FVKESK. The CDR3 nucleotides are TGTGCCAGCAGCCAAGGGAGGAGGAACTCGAAATTCTTC. Translated: CASSQGRRNSKFF.

This sequence joins TRBV29-1 and TRBJ1-4; D is perhaps TRBD1 (6 bases). The germline V gene encodes CDR1 SQVTM and CDR2 ANQGSEA. The V end was cut by 5 bases, the J end by 6 bases, with 10 bases between. The CDR3 contains 12 residues. In nucleotides, the CDR3 is TGCAGCGTTCAGGGGTTAGATGAAAAACTGTTTTTT. It is translated as CSVQGLDEKLFF.

The rearrangement joins TRBV18 to TRBJ1-1; 7 positions agree with TRBD1. Germline V gives CDR1 KGHSH, CDR2 LQKENI. Losses at the gene ends were 2 bases for V and 10 bases for J; bases not matched to a gene: 4. This CDR3 has 12 residues. The CDR3 sequence: CASSPVEGAAFF. The CDR3 DNA reads as TGTGCCAGCTCACCAGTAGAGGGGGCAGCTTTCTTT. The full variable domain, in which reference TRBV18 and TRBJ1-1 provide the parts outside the CDR3, is NAGVMQNPRHLVRRRGQEARLRCSPMKGHSHVYWYRQLPEEGLKFMVYLQKENIIDESGMPKERFSAEFPKEGPSILRIQQVVRGDSAAYFCASSPVEGAAFFGQGTRLTVV.

The rearrangement uses TRBV19 and TRBJ1-1; perhaps TRBD1 as D (6 bases). V was shortened by 7 bases and J by 3 bases, with 15 bases between the two germline ends. This CDR3 has 14 residues. The germline gives CDR1 LNHDA, CDR2 SQIVND (reference sequence). CDR3 region: CASKFGGLDTEAFF. The CDR3 DNA follows: TGTGCCAGTAAATTTGGGGGCTTGGACACTGAAGCTTTCTTT.

This clone was counted only a few times. Other DNA sequences from this sample encode an identical CDR3 as well. This chain joins TRBV6-1 and TRBJ1-2; 8 nucleotides align to TRBD1. The CDR3 spans 14 residues. V shed 3 bases and J 5 bases; nucleotides not matched to a gene: 5. Germline V gene sequence: CDR1 MNHNS, CDR2 SASEGT. Written as DNA, the CDR3 is TGTGCCAGCAGTGATACAGGGGGTCGTTATGGCTACACCTTC. It translates to CASSDTGGRYGYTF.

This clone was counted only a few times. This chain uses TRBV3-1 (or the pseudogene TRBV3-2) with TRBJ1-2; D remains unclear. The germline CDR1 and CDR2 sequences are LGHDT and YNNKEL (reference sequence). V was shortened by 3 bases and J by 6 bases, with 11 bases between the two germline ends. The CDR3 has 13 amino acids. CDR3 residues: CASSQSGRDGYTF. As DNA, the CDR3 is TGTGCCAGCAGCCAGTCCGGGAGAGATGGCTACACCTTC.

The V and J genes are TRBV18 and TRBJ2-2, with TRBD2 matching over 11 bases. The V gene's germline CDR1 is KGHSH and CDR2 LQKENI. With V trimmed by 3 bases and J by 0 bases, 3 bases remained unmatched. The CDR3 is made up of 17 amino acids. For the CDR3, the DNA is TGTGCCAGCTCACCCTTAGCGGGGGGGCCGAACACCGGGGAGCTGTTTTTT. Amino acid sequence: CASSPLAGGPNTGELFF.

Only one count was recorded for this clone. The rearrangement links TRBV9 to TRBJ1-2; 7 nucleotides line up with TRBD1. Germline values: CDR1 SGDLS, CDR2 YYNGEE. J was trimmed by 3 bases and V by 4 bases; bases with no gene match: 9. This CDR3 has 15 amino acids. CDR3 protein: CASSLGQASDYGYTF. The DNA for the CDR3 is TGTGCCAGCAGCCTCGGACAGGCCTCCGACTATGGCTACACCTTC.

V gene TRBV6-5 combines with J gene TRBJ1-2, with TRBD1 matching over 12 bases. After removal of 6 bases from V and 4 bases from J, the junction contained 6 bases not matched to a gene. Germline V CDR1 and CDR2: MNHEY, SVGAGI. The CDR3 length is 15 residues. CDR3 residues: CASRTGTGGSYGYTF. DNA of the CDR3: TGTGCCAGCAGGACTGGGACAGGGGGCAGCTATGGCTACACCTTC.

The chain carries TRBV7-9 and TRBJ1-1; D uncertain. The CDR3 is 12 amino acids. Trimming took off 5 bases at V and 6 bases at J, with 10 bases between the two ends. In germline, CDR1 is SEHNR, CDR2 FQNEAQ (reference sequence). CDR3 bases: TGTGCCAGCAGCGGGCCGTATTCTGAAGCTTTCTTT. Amino acids: CASSGPYSEAFF.

The V call is TRBV18, the J call TRBJ1-2; D is perhaps TRBD1 (5 bases). CDR1 KGHSH and CDR2 LQKENI come from the germline V gene. CDR3 length: 16 residues. Trimming removed 4 bases from V and 1 base from J, with 16 bases in between. The CDR3, as DNA: TGTGCCAGCTCACTTCTGAGAGGGGAGGTTAACTATGGCTACACCTTC. Its protein product is CASSLLRGEVNYGYTF.

The chain has TRBV27 and TRBJ2-3; no clear D gene. Between the trimmed V and J ends, which lost 3 bases and 8 bases, there was a span of 9 bases. The germline CDR1 and CDR2 sequences are MNHEY and SMNVEV (reference sequence). CDR3 size: 12 residues. Here the CDR3 reads CASSFPPGTQYF. CDR3 bases: TGTGCCAGCAGTTTCCCCCCCGGTACGCAGTATTTT.

V and J are TRBV6-4 and TRBJ1-5, with D perhaps TRBD1 (6 bases). The CDR3 runs to 16 residues. V dropped 2 bases and J dropped 5 bases, with 16 bases sitting between them. CDR1 is MRHNA, CDR2 SNTAGT, per germline. The CDR3: CASSDNRAGVDQPQHF. DNA for the CDR3: TGTGCCAGCAGTGACAACAGGGCCGGGGTCGATCAGCCCCAGCATTTT.

This chain joins TRBV6-5 and TRBJ1-1, with TRBD1 as a possible D gene (5 bases). The germline V gene encodes CDR1 MNHEY and CDR2 SVGAGI. The CDR3 has 14 residues. Trimming removed 2 bases from V and 7 bases from J, with 14 bases in between. CDR3: CASSYGGTHYEAFF. The CDR3 nucleotides are TGTGCCAGCAGTTACGGGGGGACCCACTATGAAGCTTTCTTT.

The V call is TRBV24-1, the J call TRBJ2-7, with 10 positions matching TRBD1. Losses at the gene ends were 5 bases for V and 3 bases for J; bases not matched to a gene: 3. This CDR3 comprises 14 residues. Germline lookup yields CDR1 KGHDR and CDR2 SFDVKD. The CDR3 DNA follows: TGTGCCACCAGTGGGGGACAGGGGCTCTACGAGCAGTACTTC. This encodes CATSGGQGLYEQYF.

The chain links TRBV29-1 to TRBJ1-2, with D possibly being TRBD1 (6 bases). Trimming stripped 5 bases from V and 6 bases from J, with 13 bases between. From germline, CDR1 is SQVTM and CDR2 ANQGSEA. This CDR3 spans 12 amino acids. This chain's CDR3 is CSVLPGAHGYTF. The CDR3 nucleotides are TGCAGCGTTCTCCCAGGGGCCCATGGCTACACCTTC.

The genes are TRBV21-1 and TRBJ2-7; the table's D call, TRBD1, was not checked against the DNA. TRBV21-1 is given as a pseudogene. This CDR3 is 17 amino acids long. DNA of the CDR3: TGTGCCAGCAGCAAAGTCCGGGACAGGGGACCCCCCTACGAGCAGTACTTC. It codes for CASSKVRDRGPPYEQYF.

The chain has TRBV7-2 and TRBJ1-4; TRBD1 agrees at 8 bases. The CDR3 consists of 15 residues. V lost 5 bases and J lost 3; bases outside the gene matches: 5. Germline lookup yields CDR1 SGHTA and CDR2 FQGNSA. The CDR3 loop is CASSTQDRANEKLFF. CDR3 bases: TGTGCCAGCAGCACCCAGGACAGGGCTAATGAAAAACTGTTTTTT.

This chain links TRBV3-1 (or the pseudogene TRBV3-2) with TRBJ2-7; 8 positions match TRBD1. The ends lost 4 bases at V and 1 base at J; junction bases unmatched: 3. This CDR3 spans 14 amino acids. The germline gives CDR1 LGHDT, CDR2 YNNKEL (reference sequence). The CDR3 spells CASSRTGKSYEQYF. The CDR3 DNA reads as TGTGCCAGCAGCCGGACAGGGAAATCCTACGAGCAGTACTTC.

This sequence joins TRBV28 and TRBJ2-4, with D maybe TRBD2 (5 bases). V was cut by 2 bases and J by 3 bases, with 8 bases left in between. Germline V gives CDR1 MDHEN, CDR2 SYDVKM. CDR3 length: 14 residues. The DNA of the CDR3 is TGTGCCAGCAGTTTAGGGCGGGTCAAAAACATTCAGTACTTC. Its protein is CASSLGRVKNIQYF.

There are a few counts of this clone. The chain has TRBV3-1 (or the pseudogene TRBV3-2) and TRBJ1-2; 9 bases fit TRBD1. V lost 5 bases, J lost 7 bases, and 14 bases stayed unmatched. There are 16 residues in the CDR3. CDR1 and CDR2 from the germline V gene are LGHDT and YNNKEL (reference sequence). CDR3 sequence: CASSGRHTGTGSGYTF. In nucleotides, the CDR3 is TGTGCCAGCAGCGGACGACATACCGGGACAGGGAGTGGCTACACCTTC.

This clone was recorded once. The rearrangement links TRBV9 to TRBJ2-7; TRBD1 matches at 7 bases. Germline CDR1 reads SGDLS; CDR2 reads YYNGEE. The junction had 7 bases not matched to a gene; V was cut back by 4 bases and J by 6 bases. This CDR3 comprises 13 residues. In DNA, the CDR3 is TGTGCCAGCAGCCCCCGACAGGGTAGCGAGCAGTACTTC. It specifies CASSPRQGSEQYF.

The CDR3 loop is CASSNASQPQHF. DNA of the CDR3: TGTGCCAGCAGCAACGCTAGTCAGCCCCAGCATTTT. The V and J genes are TRBV7-8 and TRBJ1-5; D is undetermined. The CDR3 is made up of 12 amino acids. Looked up from germline, CDR1 is SGHVS and CDR2 is FQNEAQ. V was trimmed by 5 bases and J by 6 bases, leaving 8 bases between them.

The chain couples TRBV21-1 to TRBJ2-7; whether TRBD2, the table's D call, matches the DNA was not checked. TRBV21-1 constitutes a pseudogene. This CDR3 is 18 amino acids long. CDR3 in DNA: TGTGCCAGCAGCAAAATGGAGGTGGGGTCAAATTGCTCCTACGAGCAGTACTTC. Its protein product is CASSKMEVGSNCSYEQYF.

The rearrangement joins TRBV4-1 to TRBJ1-2; 8 bases are a match to TRBD1. The V segment lost 4 bases and the J segment 8 bases; nucleotides outside the gene matches: 6. CDR1 is MGHRA and CDR2 is YSYEKL in the germline V gene. The CDR3 sequence is 13 residues long. Here the CDR3 reads CASSPTGVTGYTF. The CDR3 nucleotides are TGCGCCAGCAGCCCGACAGGGGTGACCGGCTACACCTTC.

The V gene is TRBV27, the J gene TRBJ1-5, with D perhaps TRBD1 (5 bases). In germline, CDR1 is MNHEY, CDR2 SMNVEV (reference sequence). Trimming pared 4 bases from V and 6 bases from J, leaving 13 bases between. The CDR3 extends over 14 amino acids. The CDR3 spells CASSSADQGQPQHF. DNA of the CDR3: TGTGCCAGCAGTTCCGCGGACCAGGGTCAGCCCCAGCATTTT.

This clone has a handful of counts. V is TRBV7-3 and J is TRBJ2-5; 9 bases map to TRBD1. Germline lookup yields CDR1 SGHTA and CDR2 FQGTGA. The CDR3 has 13 amino acids. The junction had 3 bases not matched to a gene; V was cut back by 5 bases and J by 5 bases. DNA of the CDR3: TGTGCCAGCAGCCGACAGGGGGGCGAGACCCAGTACTTC. This encodes CASSRQGGETQYF.